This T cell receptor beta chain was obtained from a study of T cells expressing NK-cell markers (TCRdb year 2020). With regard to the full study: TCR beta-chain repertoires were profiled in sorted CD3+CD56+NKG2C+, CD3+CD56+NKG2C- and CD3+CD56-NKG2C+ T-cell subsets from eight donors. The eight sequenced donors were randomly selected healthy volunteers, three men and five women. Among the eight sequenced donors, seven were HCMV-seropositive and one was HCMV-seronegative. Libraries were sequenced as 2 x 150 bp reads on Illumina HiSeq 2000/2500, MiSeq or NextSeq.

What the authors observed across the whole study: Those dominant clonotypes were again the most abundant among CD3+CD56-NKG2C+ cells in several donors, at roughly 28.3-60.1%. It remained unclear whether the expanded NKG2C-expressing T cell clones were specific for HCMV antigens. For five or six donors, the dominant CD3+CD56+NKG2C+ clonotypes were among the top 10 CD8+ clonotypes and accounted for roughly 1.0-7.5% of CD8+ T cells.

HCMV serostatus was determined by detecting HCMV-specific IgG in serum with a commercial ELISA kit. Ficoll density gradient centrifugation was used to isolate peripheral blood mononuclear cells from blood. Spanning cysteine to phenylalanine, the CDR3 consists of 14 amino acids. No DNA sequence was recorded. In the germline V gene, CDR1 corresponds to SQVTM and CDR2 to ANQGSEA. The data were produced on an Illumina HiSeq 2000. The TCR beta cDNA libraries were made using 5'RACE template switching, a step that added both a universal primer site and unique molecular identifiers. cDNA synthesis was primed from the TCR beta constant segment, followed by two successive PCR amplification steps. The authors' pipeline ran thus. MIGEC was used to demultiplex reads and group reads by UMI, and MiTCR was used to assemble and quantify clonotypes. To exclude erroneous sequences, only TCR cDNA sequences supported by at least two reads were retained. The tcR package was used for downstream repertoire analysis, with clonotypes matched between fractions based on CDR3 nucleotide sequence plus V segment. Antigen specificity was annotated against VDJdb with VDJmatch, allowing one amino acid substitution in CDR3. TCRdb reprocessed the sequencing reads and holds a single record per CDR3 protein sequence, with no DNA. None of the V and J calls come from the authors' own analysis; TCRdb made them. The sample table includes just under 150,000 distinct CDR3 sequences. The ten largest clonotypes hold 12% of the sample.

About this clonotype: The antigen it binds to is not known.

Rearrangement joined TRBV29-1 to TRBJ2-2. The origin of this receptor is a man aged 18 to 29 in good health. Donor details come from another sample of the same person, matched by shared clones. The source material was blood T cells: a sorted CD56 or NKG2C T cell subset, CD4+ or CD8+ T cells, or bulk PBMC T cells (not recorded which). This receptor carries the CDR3 CSVEGQTYTGELFF.